This T cell receptor beta chain was found in a study of spatial heterogeneity in lung cancer. Study-level information: More beta-chain than alpha-chain sequences were consistently detected. For the average unique TCR and UMI combination, more than 8.5 occurrences appeared in raw reads. Whole-study results and caveats: At resection, ubiquitous expanded tumor TCRs appeared in blood more than at follow-up.

On each TCR cDNA molecule, a unique molecular identifier was present. A single record per CDR3 protein comes from TCRdb applying MiXCR to the 5' RACE reads. The data show 9,500 to 15,000 distinct CDR3 sequences, with roughly an eighth seen just once and roughly 2.4% held by the top ten. Turning to this clonotype: The antigen remains unidentified.

Time point in this sample: sample taken at primary tumor resection. The authors sequenced whole RNA from tumor, nontumor lung or frozen PBMC without sorting. The specimen comprised PBMCs, sampled at surgery. This receptor was obtained from a female donor with early-stage non-small cell lung cancer.

The CDR3 region is CASSSLTGGTEAFF. DNA for the CDR3: TGTGCCAGCAGTTCACTAACAGGGGGAACTGAAGCTTTCTTT. V and J are TRBV28 and TRBJ1-1; 8 bases are a match to TRBD1. Germline CDR1 reads MDHEN; CDR2 reads SYDVKM. This CDR3 is built from 14 residues. The V gene end was trimmed by 4 bases and the J gene end by 5 bases; junction bases not matched to a gene: 6.